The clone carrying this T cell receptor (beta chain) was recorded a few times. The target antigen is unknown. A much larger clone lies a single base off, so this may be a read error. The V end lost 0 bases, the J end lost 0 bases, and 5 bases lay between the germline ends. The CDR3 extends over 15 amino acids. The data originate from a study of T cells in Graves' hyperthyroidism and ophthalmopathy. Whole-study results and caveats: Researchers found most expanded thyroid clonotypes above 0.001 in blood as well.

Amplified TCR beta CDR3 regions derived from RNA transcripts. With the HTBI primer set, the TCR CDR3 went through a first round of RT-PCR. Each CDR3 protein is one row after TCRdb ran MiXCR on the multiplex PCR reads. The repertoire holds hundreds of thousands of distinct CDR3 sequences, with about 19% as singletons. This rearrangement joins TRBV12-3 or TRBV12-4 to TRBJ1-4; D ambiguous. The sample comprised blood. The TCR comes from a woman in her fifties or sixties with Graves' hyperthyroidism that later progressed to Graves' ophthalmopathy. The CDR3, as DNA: TGTGCCAGCAGTTTAGCGGTGGCAACTAATGAAAAACTGTTTTTT. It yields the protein CASSLAVATNEKLFF.